Following are 15 T cell receptor beta chains from one sample sequenced in a study of tumor-infiltrating lymphocytes in primary liver carcinoma. A primer matching the constant region was used to make TCR beta cDNA from approximately 500 ng of total RNA. Three nested multiplex PCR rounds of slightly modified ARM-PCR generated TCR beta libraries. Researchers ran the first two PCR rounds for approximately 10 cycles each with TRBV1-TRBV30 forward primers and a C-beta reverse primer. TCRdb redid the calling of the multiplex PCR reads with MiXCR, one entry per CDR3 protein. The data contain fewer than 150,000 distinct CDR3 sequences, roughly three fifths of them seen just once; the ten biggest clones take up around 9.3%. Unsorted bulk tissue, about 17-33 mg of it, served as the source for co-extraction of RNA and DNA. The sample was liver tumor tissue from sampling region 1. As for subset: tumor region T1, superior pole. All receptors derive from a woman in her fifties or sixties with primary liver carcinoma and hepatitis B virus infection.

This chain links TRBV5-4 with TRBJ2-1, with 7 nucleotides matching TRBD2. V was clipped by 2 bases and J by 1 base; unmatched bases: 6. The CDR3 is 16 amino acids. Germline CDR1 and CDR2: SGHNT and YYREEE (reference sequence). The CDR3 coding sequence is TGTGCCAGCAGCTTCTTCGCGGGAGAGTCCTACAATGAGCAGTTCTTC. Its translation: CASSFFAGESYNEQFF. The variable domain in full, with the rest retrieved from reference TRBV5-4 and TRBJ2-1, is ETGVTQSPTHLIKTRGQQVTLRCSSQSGHNTVSWYQQALGQGPQFIFQYYREEENGRGNFPPRFSGLQFPNYSSELNVNALELDDSALYLCASSFFAGESYNEQFFGPGTRLTVL.

This clonotype came up once. This may be a read error: a much more frequent sequence differs by one nucleotide. The chain joins TRBV6-6 to TRBJ1-5, with 7 bases identical to TRBD1. This CDR3 has 14 amino acids. V gave up 2 bases and J gave up 6 bases; unmatched junction bases: 4. The germline V gene has CDR1 MNHNY and CDR2 SVGAGI (reference sequence). For the CDR3, the DNA is TGTGCCAGCAGTTACGGGGACAGCCCTCAGCCCCAGCATTTT. Its translation is CASSYGDSPQPQHF.

Regarding this clonotype: One junction end disagrees with the germline gene, perhaps due to a read error. The chain has TRBV6-6 and TRBJ2-7, with D possibly matching TRBD2 (6 bases). Germline lookup yields CDR1 MNHNY and CDR2 SVGAGI (reference sequence). This CDR3 region has 14 residues. The CDR3 loop is CVSRDSSSPYEQYF. The CDR3 DNA is TGTGTCAGCAGGGACTCTAGCTCTCCATACGAGCAGTACTTC.

As concerns this clonotype: The junction departs from germline at one end; a sequencing error may be responsible. The chain uses TRBV11-2 and TRBJ1-1; TRBD1 is a possible D gene (5 bases). The CDR3 covers 20 residues. Germline V gives CDR1 SGHAT, CDR2 FQNNGV. CDR3 in DNA: TGTGTCAGCAGCCCACATCAGCATGGACACCTTCGCTTTCGGGGCTATGAAGCTTTCTTT. Its translation is CVSSPHQHGHLRFRGYEAFF.

Concerning this clonotype itself: A much more abundant neighbour one base away suggests this may be a read error. The chain carries TRBV6-5 and TRBJ1-2, with D possibly TRBD1 on 5 matching bases. The CDR3 has 13 amino acids. V was trimmed by 6 bases and J by 12 bases, leaving 20 bases between them. Germline CDR1 and CDR2: MNHEY and SVGAGI. The CDR3 DNA follows: TGTGCCAGCAGCTTCACCCGGTCGTGGGGCAACACCTTC. Translation gives CASSFTRSWGNTF.

This clonotype occurred once. This clone may be a read error of a much larger clone one base away. J is TRBJ2-1 and V is TRBV5-1; 9 positions match TRBD2. The CDR3 is 15 residues long. Germline V CDR1 and CDR2: SGHRS, YFSETQ. CDR3 protein: CACSSGLALYNEQFF. Written as DNA, the CDR3 is TGCGCCTGCAGCTCCGGACTAGCGCTCTACAATGAGCAGTTCTTC. The full variable domain, completed using reference TRBV5-1 and TRBJ2-1, is KAGVTQTPRYLIKTRGQQVTLSCSPISGHRSVSWYQQTPGQGLQFLFEYFSETQRNKGNFPGRFSGRQFSNSRSEMNVSTLELGDSALYLCACSSGLALYNEQFFGPGTRLTVL.

This clonotype showed up just a few times. V is TRBV6-2 or TRBV6-3 and J is TRBJ2-5; no clear D gene. V shed 1 base and J shed 2 bases, with 8 bases lying between them. The CDR3 runs 14 residues. Germline V gene lookup returns CDR1 MNHEY and CDR2 SVGEGT. The CDR3 bases are TGTGCCAGCAGTTACTTTGCGGTACAAGAGACCCAGTACTTC. Translation gives CASSYFAVQETQYF.

In the case of this clonotype: The conserved phenylalanine or tryptophan is not found at the CDR3 terminus, so this likely reflects a read error. The chain is built from TRBV11-2 and TRBJ1-1; no firm D call. This CDR3 has 13 residues. Germline V CDR1 and CDR2: SGHAT, FQNNGV. The CDR3 region has the DNA TGTGCCAACAGCCCTAGAATGAACACTGAAGCTTTCTGT. This encodes CANSPRMNTEAFC.

This clonotype appeared a single time. The chain has TRBV11-2 and TRBJ2-7, with TRBD1 matching 7 bases. V lost 5 bases to trimming and J lost 9 bases; unmatched junction nucleotides: 4. Germline-derived CDR1 and CDR2 are SGHAT and FQNNGV. This CDR3 has 11 amino acids. The CDR3 DNA sequence: TGTGCCAGCAGCCAGGGGGAGTGGCAGTACTTC. This translates into CASSQGEWQYF.

Remarks on this clonotype: The junction differs from germline at one of its ends, possibly a read error. The chain carries TRBV28 and TRBJ2-7, with 9 bases identical to TRBD1. Germline V gene sequence: CDR1 MDHEN, CDR2 SYDVKM. The CDR3 runs to 15 residues. CDR3 DNA sequence: TGTGCCAGCAGGGACGCCGGGACAGGGAACTACGAGCACTACTTC. Translating it yields CASRDAGTGNYEHYF.

This clonotype was picked up a small number of times. The V and J genes are TRBV5-1 and TRBJ2-1; 13 nucleotides line up with TRBD2. Germline CDR1 SGHRS, CDR2 YFSETQ. The CDR3 length is 19 residues. V shed 0 bases, J shed 0 bases, and the junction held 6 bases outside the gene matches. CDR3 sequence reads: CASSLGGLAGSISYNEQFF. The CDR3 region has the DNA TGCGCCAGCAGCTTGGGGGGACTAGCGGGATCGATCTCCTACAATGAGCAGTTCTTC.

The chain joins TRBV5-4 to TRBJ2-7; D is uncertain. CDR1 and CDR2 from the germline V gene are SGHNT and YYREEE (reference sequence). The CDR3 has 14 residues. Trimming stripped 0 bases from V and 6 bases from J, with 13 bases between. The CDR3 spells CASSLEAARIEQYF. CDR3 bases: TGTGCCAGCAGCTTGGAGGCAGCCAGGATCGAGCAGTACTTC.

This clonotype was seen only once. This may be a read error: a much more frequent sequence differs by one nucleotide. The rearrangement uses TRBV5-4 and TRBJ1-2, with no clear D. The germline V gene encodes CDR1 SGHNT and CDR2 YYREEE (reference sequence). The CDR3 consists of 13 residues. V was trimmed by 9 bases and J by 2 bases, leaving 14 bases between them. CDR3 residues: CANSPDQNYGYTF. The CDR3 DNA is TGTGCCAACAGTCCGGACCAGAACTATGGCTACACCTTC.

Note on this clonotype: One junction end disagrees with the germline gene, perhaps due to a read error. V is TRBV4-1 and J is TRBJ2-7; no clear D gene. The CDR3 loop spans 16 amino acids. In germline, CDR1 is MGHRA, CDR2 YSYEKL. The CDR3 bases are TGCGCCAGCAGCCAATACGCGTACGGAGATACCTACGAGCAATACTTC. Translated: CASSQYAYGDTYEQYF.

Details on this clonotype: A much larger clone is a single base away; this may be a read error. The rearrangement links TRBV19 to TRBJ2-2; TRBD2 might be the D (5 bases). The CDR3 length is 16 residues. Germline CDR1 and CDR2: LNHDA and SQIVND (reference sequence). V lost 7 bases, J lost 2 bases, and 17 bases lay in between. The CDR3 DNA is TGTGCCAGTATTATGGGGAGCCAGATTAACACCGGGGAGCTGTTTTTT. It encodes CASIMGSQINTGELFF.